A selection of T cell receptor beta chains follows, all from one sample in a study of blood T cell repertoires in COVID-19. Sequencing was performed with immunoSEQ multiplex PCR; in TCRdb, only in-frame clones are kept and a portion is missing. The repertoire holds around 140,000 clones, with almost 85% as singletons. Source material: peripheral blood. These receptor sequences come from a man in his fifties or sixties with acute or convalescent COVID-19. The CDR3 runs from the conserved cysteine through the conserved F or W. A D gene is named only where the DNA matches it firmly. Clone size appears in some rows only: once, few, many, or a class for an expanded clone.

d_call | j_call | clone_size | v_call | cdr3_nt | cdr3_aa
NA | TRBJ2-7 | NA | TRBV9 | TGTGCCAGCAGCGTAGCTGGAGGGAGCTCAATGGCGAGCGAGCAGTACTTC | CASSVAGGSSMASEQYF
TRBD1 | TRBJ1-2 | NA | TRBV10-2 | TGCGCCAGCAGTGGGGACAGGCCTAAACAGGGTGGCTACACCTTC | CASSGDRPKQGGYTF
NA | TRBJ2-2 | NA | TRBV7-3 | TGTGCCAGCAGCTTAGAAGCGGCGAACACCGGGGAGCTGTTTTTT | CASSLEAANTGELFF
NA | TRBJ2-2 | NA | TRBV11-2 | TGTGCCAGCGAGCGAAACACCGGGGAGCTGTTTTTT | CASERNTGELFF
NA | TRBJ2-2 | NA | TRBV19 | TGTGCCAGTAAAGCACAGGGAGCGACCGGGGAGCTGTTTTTT | CASKAQGATGELFF
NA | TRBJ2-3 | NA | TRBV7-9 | TGTGCCAGCAGCTTATACCCGGGAACCTCGACAGATACGCAGTATTTT | CASSLYPGTSTDTQYF
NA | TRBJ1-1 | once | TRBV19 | TGTGCCAGTACCCCTTTTTTCCCGGGACATGCGAACACTGAAGCTTTCTTT | CASTPFFPGHANTEAFF
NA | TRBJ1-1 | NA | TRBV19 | TGTGCCAGTAGTATAGGCGGAGGGTTTAACACTGAAGCTTTCTTT | CASSIGGGFNTEAFF
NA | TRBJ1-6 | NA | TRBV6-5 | TGTGCCAGCAGCCTACCGAATTCACCCCTCCACTTT | CASSLPNSPLHF
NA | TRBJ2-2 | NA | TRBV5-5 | TGTGCCAGCAACCCGGGCAGGGGCAACACCGGGGAGCTGTTTTTT | CASNPGRGNTGELFF
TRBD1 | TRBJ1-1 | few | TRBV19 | TGTGCCAGTAGTAGGGACAGAAAGATGAACACTGAAGCTTTCTTT | CASSRDRKMNTEAFF
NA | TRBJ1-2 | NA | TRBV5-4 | TGTGCCAGCAGCCTTACCGCCAGGGGCGACCATGGCTACACCTTC | CASSLTARGDHGYTF
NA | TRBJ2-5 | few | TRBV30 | TGTGCCTGGAGTGACCTGCGAGGGCTCCAAGAGACCCAGTACTTC | CAWSDLRGLQETQYF
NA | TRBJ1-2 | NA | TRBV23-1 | TGCGCCAGCAGTCAATACCCAAACAGCTATGGCTACACCTTC | CASSQYPNSYGYTF
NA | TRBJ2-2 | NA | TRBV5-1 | TGCGCCAGCAGCTTGCTCGGACAGTCCGGGGAGCTGTTTTTT | CASSLLGQSGELFF
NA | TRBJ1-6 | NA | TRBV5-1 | TGCGCCAGCAGCTTGGATACGGGAGGAAATTCACCCCTCCACTTT | CASSLDTGGNSPLHF
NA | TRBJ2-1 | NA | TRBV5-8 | TGTGCCAGCAGCCAGGGCCAGGGCTGGAATGAGCAGTTCTTC | CASSQGQGWNEQFF
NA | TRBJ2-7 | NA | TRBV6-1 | TGTGCCAGCAGTGAAAGGGACAACTCCTACGAGCAGTACTTC | CASSERDNSYEQYF
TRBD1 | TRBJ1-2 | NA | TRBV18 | TGTGCCAGCTCCCCCGGGACAGGGAACTATGGCTACACCTTC | CASSPGTGNYGYTF
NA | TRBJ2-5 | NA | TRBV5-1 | TGCGCCAGCAGCCCCATGGGCGCGGGGGAGACCCAGTACTTC | CASSPMGAGETQYF
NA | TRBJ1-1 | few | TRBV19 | TGTGCCAGTAGTATATATTCGGTGAACACTGAAGCTTTCTTT | CASSIYSVNTEAFF
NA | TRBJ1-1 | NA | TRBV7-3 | TGTGCCAGCAGCCAGTGGGGCGCAGAACGAGTGAACACTGAAGCTTTCTTT | CASSQWGAERVNTEAFF
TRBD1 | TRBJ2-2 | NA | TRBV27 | TGTGCCAGCCGAGGGGCTGGACAGGTGAACACCGGGGAGCTGTTTTTT | CASRGAGQVNTGELFF
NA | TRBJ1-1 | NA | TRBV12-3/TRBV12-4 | TGTGCCAGCAGCCTGAAGGGGGACACTGAAGCTTTCTTT | CASSLKGDTEAFF
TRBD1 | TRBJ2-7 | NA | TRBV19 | TGTGCCAGTAGGAACAGGGGTTTAATAGACGAGCAGTACTTC | CASRNRGLIDEQYF
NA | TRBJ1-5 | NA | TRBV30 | TGTGCCTGGAGTTCGAGGGTCGGGAATCAGCCCCAGCATTTT | CAWSSRVGNQPQHF
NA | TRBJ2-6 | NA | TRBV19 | TGTGCCAGTAGGAGAGCGGGGGCCAACGTCCTGACTTTC | CASRRAGANVLTF
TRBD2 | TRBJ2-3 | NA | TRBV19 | TGTGCCAGTAGTACCAGGACTAGCGGGGGAGATACGCAGTATTTT | CASSTRTSGGDTQYF
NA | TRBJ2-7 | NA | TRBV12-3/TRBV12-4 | TGTGCCAGCAGTTATGGGCCCTACGAGCAGTACTTC | CASSYGPYEQYF
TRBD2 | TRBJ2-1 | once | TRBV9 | TGTGCCAGCAGTCCTAGCGGGAGCTCCTACAATGAGCAGTTCTTC | CASSPSGSSYNEQFF
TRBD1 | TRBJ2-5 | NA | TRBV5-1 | TGCGCCAGCAGCTTGTCGGGACAGGGGGGTAGAGAGACCCAGTACTTC | CASSLSGQGGRETQYF
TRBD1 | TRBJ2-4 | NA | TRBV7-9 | TGTGCCAGCAGCCTCGACAGGGTAAACATTCAGTACTTC | CASSLDRVNIQYF
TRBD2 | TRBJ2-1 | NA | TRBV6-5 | TGTGCCAGCACGATTAGCGGGGGGATCAATGAGCAGTTCTTC | CASTISGGINEQFF
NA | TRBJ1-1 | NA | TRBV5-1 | TGCGCCAGCAGAGTTGGACAGAACACTGAAGCTTTCTTT | CASRVGQNTEAFF
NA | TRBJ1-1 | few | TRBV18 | TGTGCCAGCTCCCAGGGTGGGGACACTGAAGCTTTCTTT | CASSQGGDTEAFF
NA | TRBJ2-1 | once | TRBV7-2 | TGTGCCAGCAGCTTAGTATCCACAGGGCCCTCCTACAATGAGCAGTTCTTC | CASSLVSTGPSYNEQFF
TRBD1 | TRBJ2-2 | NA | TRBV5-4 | TGTGCCAGCAGCCCAGGACAGGCACCGAACACCGGGGAGCTGTTTTTT | CASSPGQAPNTGELFF
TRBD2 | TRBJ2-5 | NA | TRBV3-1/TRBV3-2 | TGTGCCAGCAGCCTGCCGGGAGCGGGGTTGGAGACCCAGTACTTC | CASSLPGAGLETQYF
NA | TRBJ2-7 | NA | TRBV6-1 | TGTGCCAGCAGTGACACCGGGTCTCATTCCGAGCAGTACTTC | CASSDTGSHSEQYF
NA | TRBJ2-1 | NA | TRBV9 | TGTGCCAGCAGCGTAGCTCTCACGAGCTCCTACAATGAGCAGTTCTTC | CASSVALTSSYNEQFF